What follows are 9 T cell receptor beta chains derived from one specimen sequenced in a study of T cells in localized non-small cell lung cancer. Assay: immunoSEQ multiplex PCR; the TCRdb copy retains only in-frame clones and omits some. The sample contains roughly 28,000 clones, roughly 90% of which appear only once. The sample here was peripheral blood, taken before any cancer treatment. Source of these receptors: a male donor older than 55 with stage I lung adenocarcinoma.

This clone appeared once. The chain is built from TRBV5-3 and TRBJ1-2; D is undetermined. TRBV5-3 carries the ORF label, with uncertain function. Trimming left V 8 bases short and J 3 bases short, with 17 bases between. This CDR3 has 14 amino acids. Written as DNA, the CDR3 is TGTGCCAGGGCATTACGGTCCTTAGACTATGGCTACACCTTC. It translates to CARALRSLDYGYTF.

The chain employs TRBV5-1 and TRBJ1-2, with D unresolved. Trimming stripped 0 bases from V and 2 bases from J, with 11 bases between. The germline gives CDR1 SGHRS, CDR2 YFSETQ. The CDR3 is 15 residues long. The CDR3 DNA is TGCGCCAGCAGCTTGGATGTGGCGGCAAACTATGGCTACACCTTC. Its protein is CASSLDVAANYGYTF.

The rearrangement uses TRBV5-8 and TRBJ2-5, with a tentative D call TRBD1 (5 bases). Trimming pared 6 bases from V and 4 bases from J, leaving 16 bases between. The CDR3 covers 14 residues. The V gene's germline CDR1 is SGHTS and CDR2 YDEGEE. This CDR3 is CASISGWIGETQYF. CDR3 coding DNA: TGTGCCAGCATCTCAGGGTGGATTGGAGAGACCCAGTACTTC.

There are a few counts of this clone. This sequence joins TRBV28 and TRBJ1-2, with D perhaps TRBD1 (5 bases). The CDR3 spans 14 residues. The ends were cut back, 6 bases at V and 5 bases at J, with 16 bases in the middle. Germline V gene sequence: CDR1 MDHEN, CDR2 SYDVKM. The CDR3 region has the DNA TGTGCCAGCAGGGCTGGGGGGACGGCGTATGGCTACACCTTC. Its protein product is CASRAGGTAYGYTF.

The chain combines TRBV28 with TRBJ1-1, with D possibly matching TRBD1 (5 bases). The CDR3 extends over 12 amino acids. V was cut by 10 bases and J by 1 base, with 10 bases left in between. The germline V gene encodes CDR1 MDHEN and CDR2 SYDVKM. The CDR3 sequence: CATIDRNTEAFF. The CDR3 DNA reads TGTGCCACGATTGACAGGAACACTGAAGCTTTCTTT.

With respect to this clone: The sample contains more than one DNA sequence encoding this CDR3. V and J are TRBV28 and TRBJ1-2; D is ambiguous. Germline values: CDR1 MDHEN, CDR2 SYDVKM. V was cut by 6 bases and J by 0 bases, with 2 bases left in between. The CDR3 runs 11 residues. The chain's CDR3 is CASSSNYGYTF. For the CDR3, the DNA is TGTGCCAGCAGCTCTAACTATGGCTACACCTTC.

This clone was counted a single time. This sequence joins TRBV30 and TRBJ1-1; weak D call: TRBD1 (5 bases). Germline V gene lookup returns CDR1 GTSNPN and CDR2 SVGIG (reference sequence). Trimming stripped 0 bases from V and 3 bases from J, with 11 bases between. The CDR3 sequence is 14 residues long. The CDR3 protein is CAWSVQIGDTEAFF. The CDR3 nucleotides read TGTGCCTGGAGTGTACAAATAGGGGACACTGAAGCTTTCTTT.

V and J are TRBV19 and TRBJ1-2, with a possible D match to TRBD1 (5 bases). Trimming took 10 bases from V and 7 from J, leaving 22 bases between them. CDR1 and CDR2 from the germline V gene are LNHDA and SQIVND (reference sequence). This CDR3 has 14 residues. The chain's CDR3 is CATRREAGSGGYTF. In DNA, the CDR3 is TGTGCCACTAGGCGGGAGGCAGGGAGTGGTGGCTACACCTTC.

V and J are TRBV5-5 and TRBJ1-5; D is perhaps TRBD1 (5 bases). Germline V gene data show CDR1 as SGHKS and CDR2 as YYEKEE (reference sequence). Trimming removed 0 bases from V and 3 bases from J, with 10 bases in between. The CDR3 consists of 15 residues. The CDR3 loop is CASSLGTNLNQPQHF. In DNA, the CDR3 is TGTGCCAGCAGCTTGGGGACAAACCTCAATCAGCCCCAGCATTTT.